These 6 T cell receptor beta chains were sequenced from one sample in a study of blood T cell repertoires in COVID-19. Produced via immunoSEQ multiplex PCR; TCRdb's table is partial and in-frame only. The repertoire has under 150,000 clones, more than 65% of them found once; the top ten carry about 1.6%. Material: peripheral blood. The receptors here all came from a man over 45 with acute or convalescent COVID-19.

This clone appeared a single time. The chain recombines TRBV5-1 with TRBJ2-1; TRBD2 aligns across 8 bases. This CDR3 is 15 amino acids long. V shed 2 bases and J 3 bases; nucleotides not matched to a gene: 4. Germline assignment: CDR1 SGHRS and CDR2 YFSETQ. The CDR3 DNA sequence: TGCGCCAGCAGCTTTGGCGGGGGGAACTACAATGAGCAGTTCTTC. Its protein product is CASSFGGGNYNEQFF.

This clone was detected only once. The chain recombines TRBV29-1 with TRBJ2-1; a weak D match, TRBD2 (5 bases). Per germline, CDR1 SQVTM and CDR2 ANQGSEA. The CDR3 has 14 residues. V lost 1 base to trimming and J lost 6 bases, with 13 bases between them. CDR3 bases: TGCAGCGTTGAAGTAGGTGGAGGTATCAATGAGCAGTTCTTC. Translated, it gives CSVEVGGGINEQFF.

This rearrangement joins TRBV5-4 to TRBJ2-2; 12 bases align to TRBD2. Germline trimming cut 4 bases from V and 1 base from J; bases unmatched to any gene: 5. The germline V gene encodes CDR1 SGHNT and CDR2 YYREEE (reference sequence). The CDR3 totals 17 residues. The CDR3 region is CASSPPGLAGNTGELFF. Written as DNA, the CDR3 is TGTGCCAGCAGCCCCCCGGGACTAGCGGGGAACACCGGGGAGCTGTTTTTT.

The CDR3 bases are TGTGCCAGTAGTATCCCCAGCGGGCTCGGGGCAGATACGCAGTATTTT. Its protein product is CASSIPSGLGADTQYF. J is TRBJ2-3 and V is TRBV19, with a possible D match to TRBD2 (6 bases). V lost 3 bases, J lost 4 bases, and 17 bases lay in between. Germline CDR1 LNHDA, CDR2 SQIVND (reference sequence). The CDR3 consists of 16 residues.

J is TRBJ2-2 and V is TRBV20-1, with 7 bases fitting TRBD1. The CDR3 contains 14 residues. The germline V gene encodes CDR1 DFQATT and CDR2 SNEGSKA (reference sequence). V trimming: 3 bases; J trimming: 0 bases; junction bases outside the gene matches: 1. The CDR3 DNA follows: TGCAGTGCTAGTACAGGGGCGAACACCGGGGAGCTGTTTTTT. Its protein is CSASTGANTGELFF.

The J gene is TRBJ1-2, the V gene TRBV12-3 or TRBV12-4; D is unresolved. The CDR3 covers 13 residues. The V end lost 3 bases, the J end lost 4 bases, and 9 bases lay between the germline ends. The CDR3 is CASSFSAVYGYTF. The CDR3 bases are TGTGCCAGCAGTTTTTCGGCGGTCTATGGCTACACCTTC.